This T cell receptor beta chain appears in the sequencing data of a study of kidney transplant recipient with SARS-CoV-2 infection. TCRdb reprocessed the reads via MiXCR and lists one record per CDR3 protein. The table has about 240,000 distinct CDR3 sequences, 29% seen once. In the case of this clonotype: One junction end does not reproduce the germline sequence, and a read error may be involved.

The CDR3 contains 17 residues. In germline, CDR1 is SGHRS, CDR2 YFSETQ. The TCR was taken from a male patient aged 25 to 39 who had COVID-19 and was a kidney transplant recipient. The graft donor may have given rise to some T cells. The input for sequencing was a blood sample, taken at baseline and between days 110 and 120 from a kidney transplant recipient. The chain is built from TRBV5-1 and TRBJ1-4; D gene ambiguous. CDR3 sequence (DNA): TGCGCCAGCAGCTTGGTCGGGTTTGGGGATGATGGTGAAAGACTGTTTTTT. Its translation: CASSLVGFGDDGERLFF.